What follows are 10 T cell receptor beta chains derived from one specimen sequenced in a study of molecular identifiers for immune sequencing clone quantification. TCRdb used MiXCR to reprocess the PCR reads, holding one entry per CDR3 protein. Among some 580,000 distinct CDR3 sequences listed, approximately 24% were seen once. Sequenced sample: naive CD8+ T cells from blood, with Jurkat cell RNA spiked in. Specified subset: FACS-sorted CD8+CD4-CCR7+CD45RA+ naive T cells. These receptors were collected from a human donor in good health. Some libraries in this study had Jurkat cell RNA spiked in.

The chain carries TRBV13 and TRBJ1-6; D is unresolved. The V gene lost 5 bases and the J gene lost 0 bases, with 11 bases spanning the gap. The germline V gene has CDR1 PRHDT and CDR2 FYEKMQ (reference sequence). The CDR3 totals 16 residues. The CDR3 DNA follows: TGTGCCAGCAGCCGGAGCGGAAGCTCCTATAATTCACCCCTCCACTTT. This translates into CASSRSGSSYNSPLHF.

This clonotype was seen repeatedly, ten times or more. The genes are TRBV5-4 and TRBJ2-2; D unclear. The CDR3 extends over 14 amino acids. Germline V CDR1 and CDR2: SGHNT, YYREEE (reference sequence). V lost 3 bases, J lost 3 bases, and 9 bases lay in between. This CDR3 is CASSYDGDTGELFF. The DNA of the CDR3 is TGTGCCAGCAGCTACGACGGAGACACCGGGGAGCTGTTTTTT. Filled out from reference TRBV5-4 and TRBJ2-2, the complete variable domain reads ETGVTQSPTHLIKTRGQQVTLRCSSQSGHNTVSWYQQALGQGPQFIFQYYREEENGRGNFPPRFSGLQFPNYSSELNVNALELDDSALYLCASSYDGDTGELFFGEGSRLTVL.

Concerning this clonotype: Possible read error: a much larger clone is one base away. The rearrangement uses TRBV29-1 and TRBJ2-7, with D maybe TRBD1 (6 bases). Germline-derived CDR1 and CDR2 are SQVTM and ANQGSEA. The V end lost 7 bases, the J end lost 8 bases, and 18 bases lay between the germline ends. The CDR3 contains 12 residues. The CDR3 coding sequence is TGCAGCGCCACGGACAGTGAGTACAAGCAGTACTTC. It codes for CSATDSEYKQYF.

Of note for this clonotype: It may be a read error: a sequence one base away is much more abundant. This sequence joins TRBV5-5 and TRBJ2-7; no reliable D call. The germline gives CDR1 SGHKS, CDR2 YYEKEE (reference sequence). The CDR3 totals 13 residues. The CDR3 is CASSLDVPHERYF. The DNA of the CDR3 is TGTGCCAGCAGCTTGGATGTCCCCCACGAGCGGTACTTC.

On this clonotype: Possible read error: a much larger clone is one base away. The CDR3 bases are TGTGCCAGCTTCCTCAACTTAGCGGGACCGCCAATCACGCGGTATTTT. Encoded protein: CASFLNLAGPPITRYF. V usage is TRBV6-6 and J usage is TRBJ2-3; 8 bases align to TRBD2. Per the germline V gene, CDR1 is MNHNY and CDR2 is SVGAGI (reference sequence). The CDR3 has 16 amino acids.

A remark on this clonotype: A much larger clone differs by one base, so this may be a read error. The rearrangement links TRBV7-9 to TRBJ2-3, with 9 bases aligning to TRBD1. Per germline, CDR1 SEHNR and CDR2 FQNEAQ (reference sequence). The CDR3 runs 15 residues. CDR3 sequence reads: CAGSPRDRGTDTQYF. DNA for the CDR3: TGTGCCGGCAGTCCCAGGGACAGGGGCACAGATACGCAGTATTTT. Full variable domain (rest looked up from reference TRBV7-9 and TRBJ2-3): DTGVSQNPRHKITKRGQNVTFRCDPISEHNRLYWYRQTLGQGPEFLTYFQNEAQLEKSRLLSDRFSAERPKGSFSTLEIQRTEQGDSAMYLCAGSPRDRGTDTQYFGPGTRLTVL.

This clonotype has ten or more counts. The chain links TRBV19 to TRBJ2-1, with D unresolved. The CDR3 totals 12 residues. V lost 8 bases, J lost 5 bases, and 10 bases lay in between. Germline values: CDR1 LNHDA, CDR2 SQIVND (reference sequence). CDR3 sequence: CASFDRNNEQFF. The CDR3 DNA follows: TGTGCCAGTTTCGACCGAAACAATGAGCAGTTCTTC.

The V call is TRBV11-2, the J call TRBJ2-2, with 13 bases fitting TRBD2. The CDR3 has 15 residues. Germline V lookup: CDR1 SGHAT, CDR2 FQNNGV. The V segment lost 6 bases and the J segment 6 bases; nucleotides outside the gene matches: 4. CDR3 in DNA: TGTGCCAGCAGAGGACTAGCGGGAGCCCCCGGGGAGCTGTTTTTT. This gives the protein CASRGLAGAPGELFF. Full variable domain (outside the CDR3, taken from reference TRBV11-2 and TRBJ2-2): EAGVAQSPRYKIIEKRQSVAFWCNPISGHATLYWYQQILGQGPKLLIQFQNNGVVDDSQLPKDRFSAERLKGVDSTLKIQPAKLEDSAVYLCASRGLAGAPGELFFGEGSRLTVL.

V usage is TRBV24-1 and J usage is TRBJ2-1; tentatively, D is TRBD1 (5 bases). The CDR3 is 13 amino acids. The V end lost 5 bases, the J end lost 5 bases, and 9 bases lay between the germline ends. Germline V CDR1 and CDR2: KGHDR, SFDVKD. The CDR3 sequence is CATSVGHNNEQFF. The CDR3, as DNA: TGTGCCACCAGTGTCGGACACAACAATGAGCAGTTCTTC.

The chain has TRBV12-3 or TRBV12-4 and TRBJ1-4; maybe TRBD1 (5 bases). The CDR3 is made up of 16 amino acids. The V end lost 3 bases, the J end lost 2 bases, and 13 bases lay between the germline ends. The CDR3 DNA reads TGTGCCAGCAGTTTGGAGCGGGGCTCTACTAATGAAAAACTGTTTTTT. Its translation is CASSLERGSTNEKLFF.